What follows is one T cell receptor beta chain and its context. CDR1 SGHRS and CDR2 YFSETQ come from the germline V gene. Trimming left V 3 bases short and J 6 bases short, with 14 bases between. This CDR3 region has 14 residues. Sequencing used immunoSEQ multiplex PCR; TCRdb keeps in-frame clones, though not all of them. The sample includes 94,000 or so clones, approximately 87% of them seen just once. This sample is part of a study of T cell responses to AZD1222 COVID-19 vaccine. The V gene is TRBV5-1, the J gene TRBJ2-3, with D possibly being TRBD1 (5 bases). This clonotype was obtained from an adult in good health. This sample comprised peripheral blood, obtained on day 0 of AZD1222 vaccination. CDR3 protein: CASSSIPGSDTQYF. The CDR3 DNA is TGCGCCAGCAGCTCAATTCCAGGGTCGGATACGCAGTATTTT.